The rows below give T cell receptor beta chains drawn from one sample of a study of Ad26.COV2.S vaccination and SARS-CoV-2 variants. TCRdb's table, derived via immunoSEQ multiplex PCR, lists solely in-frame clones and lacks some. The sample lists roughly 410,000 clones, about 80% occurring once. The source material was peripheral blood, sampled in a trial of Ad26.COV2.S vaccine versus placebo. These receptors all come from a person aged 18-65 years who received the Ad26.COV2.S COVID-19 vaccine or a placebo. CDR3s leave out the opening cysteine and the closing phenylalanine or tryptophan.

j_call v_call cdr3_aa
TRBJ1-5 TRBV21-1 ASSELPQH
TRBJ1-6 TRBV4-3 ASSQTPQGGNSPLH
TRBJ2-1 TRBV18 ASSPQGYNEQF
TRBJ2-7 TRBV4-1 ASSQDPQGLDEQY
TRBJ1-3 TRBV27 ASSSPSREGNTIY
TRBJ1-1 TRBV6-1 ASSELPAMNTEAF
TRBJ2-7 TRBV6-5 ASSYSFNGYYEQY
TRBJ2-2 TRBV4-1 ASSQGTSVPGELF
TRBJ2-3 TRBV10-1 ASSGTSGSTDTQY
TRBJ2-3 TRBV5-1 ASSPFVGTDTQY
TRBJ1-5 TRBV30 AWSVHVKNQPQH
TRBJ1-4 TRBV20-1 SARSSEKLF
TRBJ1-1 TRBV5-1 ASSLTGSGNTEAF
TRBJ1-4 TRBV6-5 ASSTLLGAEKLF
TRBJ2-7 TRBV4-1 ASSLDLFQGSHEQY
TRBJ1-5 TRBV27 ASRGRQGGQPQH
TRBJ1-6 TRBV11-2 ASSLDHSYNSPLH
TRBJ1-1 TRBV5-6 ASSKILDRVGTEAF
TRBJ1-2 TRBV6-2/TRBV6-3 ASSPSHFYGYT
TRBJ2-1 TRBV18 ASSPGGAHNEQF
TRBJ1-1 TRBV19 ASSYGRADTEAF
TRBJ1-1 TRBV30 AWNPGQVNTEAF
TRBJ2-1 TRBV25-1 ASSGVGFYNEQF
TRBJ2-2 TRBV3-1/TRBV3-2 ASSQGIGARTGELF
TRBJ1-2 TRBV5-1 ASSETGGPYGYT
TRBJ1-2 TRBV3-1/TRBV3-2 ASSPPGQALKGYT
TRBJ1-1 TRBV6-5 ASSPDRGNTEAF
TRBJ2-3 TRBV10-3 AISGTSGGRSDTQY
TRBJ2-1 TRBV19 ASSIDREGRFNEQF
TRBJ2-2 TRBV10-2 ASRAGGLNTGELF
TRBJ2-3 TRBV15 ATSRDRLGGRLRDTQY
TRBJ1-1 TRBV4-1 ASSLPTGKLIGTEAF
TRBJ2-3 TRBV15 ATSLYRGEDTQY
TRBJ1-1 TRBV6-5 ASSSGGVGTEAF
TRBJ1-6 TRBV6-4 ASRSGTANSPLH
TRBJ1-5 TRBV30 AWSEGGPNQPQH
TRBJ1-1 TRBV5-1 ASSLVGERWEAF
TRBJ1-5 TRBV6-5 ASSYSKRSNQPQH
TRBJ1-1 TRBV30 AWSPRGQAYNTEAF
TRBJ2-2 TRBV27 ASSFHRDSNTGELF
TRBJ2-5 TRBV24-1 ATSDPTDSSAQY
TRBJ1-1 TRBV5-1 ASSNSRPYTEAF
TRBJ1-6 TRBV7-9 ASSLGSTAEMFLH
TRBJ1-1 TRBV19 ASSRDPLGPEAF
TRBJ1-1 TRBV18 ASSPSLMNTEAF
TRBJ1-2 TRBV6-4 ASSVPPGDPDYGYT